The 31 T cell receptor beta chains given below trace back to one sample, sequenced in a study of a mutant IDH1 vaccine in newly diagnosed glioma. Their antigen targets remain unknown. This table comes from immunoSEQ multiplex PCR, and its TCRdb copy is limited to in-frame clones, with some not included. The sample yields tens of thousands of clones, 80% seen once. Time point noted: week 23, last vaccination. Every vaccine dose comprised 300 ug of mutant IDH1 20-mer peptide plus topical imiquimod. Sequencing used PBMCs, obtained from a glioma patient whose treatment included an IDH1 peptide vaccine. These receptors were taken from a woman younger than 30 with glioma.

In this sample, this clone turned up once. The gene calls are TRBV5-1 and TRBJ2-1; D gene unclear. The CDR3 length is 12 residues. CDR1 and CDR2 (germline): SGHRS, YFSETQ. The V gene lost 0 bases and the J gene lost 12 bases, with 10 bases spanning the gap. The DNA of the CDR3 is TGCGCCAGCAGCTTGGATCATAACGGGCAGTTCTTC. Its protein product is CASSLDHNGQFF.

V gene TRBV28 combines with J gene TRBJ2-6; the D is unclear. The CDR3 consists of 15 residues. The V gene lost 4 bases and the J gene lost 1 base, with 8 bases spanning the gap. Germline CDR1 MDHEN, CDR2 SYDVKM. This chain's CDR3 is CASSSPRSGANVLTF. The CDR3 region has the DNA TGTGCCAGCAGTTCTCCCCGGTCTGGGGCCAACGTCCTGACTTTC.

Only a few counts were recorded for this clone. Here the CDR3 reads CASSIGNQPQHF. The CDR3 DNA reads as TGTGCCAGTAGTATAGGGAATCAGCCCCAGCATTTT. This sequence joins TRBV19 and TRBJ1-5; no clear D. Germline V gene lookup returns CDR1 LNHDA and CDR2 SQIVND (reference sequence). There are 12 residues in the CDR3. Trimming took 1 base from V and 4 from J, leaving 2 bases between them.

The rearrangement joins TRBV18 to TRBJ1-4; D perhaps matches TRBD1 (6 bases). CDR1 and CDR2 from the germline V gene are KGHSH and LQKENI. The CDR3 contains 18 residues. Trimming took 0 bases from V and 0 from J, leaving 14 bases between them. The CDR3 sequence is CASSPPRRDIATNEKLFF. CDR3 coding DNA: TGTGCCAGCTCACCACCCAGGAGGGACATAGCAACTAATGAAAAACTGTTTTTT.

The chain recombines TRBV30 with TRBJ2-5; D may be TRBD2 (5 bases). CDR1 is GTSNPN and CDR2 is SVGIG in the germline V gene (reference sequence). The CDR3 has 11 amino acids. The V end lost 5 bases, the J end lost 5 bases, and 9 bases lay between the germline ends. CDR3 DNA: TGTGCCTGGGGACTTGGGGAGACCCAGTACTTC. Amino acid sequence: CAWGLGETQYF.

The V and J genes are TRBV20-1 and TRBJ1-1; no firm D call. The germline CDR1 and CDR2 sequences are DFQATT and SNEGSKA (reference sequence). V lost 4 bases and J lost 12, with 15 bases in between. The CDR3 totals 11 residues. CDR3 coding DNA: TGCAGTGCTACGGGAGGTAGAGAAACTTTCTTT. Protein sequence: CSATGGRETFF.

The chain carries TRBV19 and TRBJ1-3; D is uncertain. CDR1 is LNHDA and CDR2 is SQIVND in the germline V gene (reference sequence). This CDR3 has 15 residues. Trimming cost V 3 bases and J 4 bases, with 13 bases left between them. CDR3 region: CASSIYILGGNTIYF. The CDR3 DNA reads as TGTGCCAGTAGTATCTACATCCTAGGAGGAAACACCATATATTTT.

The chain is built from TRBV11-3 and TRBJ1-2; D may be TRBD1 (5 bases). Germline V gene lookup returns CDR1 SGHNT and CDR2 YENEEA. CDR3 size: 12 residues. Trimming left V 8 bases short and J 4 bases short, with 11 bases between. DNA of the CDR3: TGTGCCAGCTCTTCAGGGTTCTATGGCTACACCTTC. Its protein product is CASSSGFYGYTF. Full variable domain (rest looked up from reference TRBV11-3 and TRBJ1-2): EAGVVQSPRYKIIEKKQPVAFWCNPISGHNTLYWYLQNLGQGPELLIRYENEEAVDDSQLPKDRFSAERLKGVDSTLKIQPAELGDSAVYLCASSSGFYGYTFGSGTRLTVV.

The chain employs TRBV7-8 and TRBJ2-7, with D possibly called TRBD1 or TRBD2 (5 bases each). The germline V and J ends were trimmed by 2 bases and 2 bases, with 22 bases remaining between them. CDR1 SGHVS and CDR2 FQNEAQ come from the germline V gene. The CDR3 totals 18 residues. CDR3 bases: TGTGCCAGCAGCTTAAACCGGGACCGAAACCTACTCGCCTACGAGCAGTACTTC. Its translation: CASSLNRDRNLLAYEQYF.

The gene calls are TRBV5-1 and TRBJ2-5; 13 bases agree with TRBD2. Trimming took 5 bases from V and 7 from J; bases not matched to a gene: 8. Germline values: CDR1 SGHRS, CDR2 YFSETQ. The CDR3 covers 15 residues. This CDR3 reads CASSPGLAGVRTQYF. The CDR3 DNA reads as TGCGCCAGCAGTCCAGGACTAGCGGGAGTGCGGACCCAGTACTTC.

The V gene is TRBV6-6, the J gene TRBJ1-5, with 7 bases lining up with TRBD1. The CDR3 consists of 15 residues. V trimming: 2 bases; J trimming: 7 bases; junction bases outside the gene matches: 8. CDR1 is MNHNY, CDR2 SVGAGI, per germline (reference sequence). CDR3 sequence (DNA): TGTGCCAGCAGTTACAATAGTGGGGACAGCCAGCCCCAGCATTTT. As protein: CASSYNSGDSQPQHF.

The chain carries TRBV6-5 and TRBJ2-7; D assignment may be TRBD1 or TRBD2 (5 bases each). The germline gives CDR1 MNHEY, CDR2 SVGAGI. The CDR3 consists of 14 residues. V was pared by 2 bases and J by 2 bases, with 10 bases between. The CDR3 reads CASSYPGLTYEQYF. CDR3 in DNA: TGTGCCAGCAGTTACCCGGGGCTTACCTACGAGCAGTACTTC.

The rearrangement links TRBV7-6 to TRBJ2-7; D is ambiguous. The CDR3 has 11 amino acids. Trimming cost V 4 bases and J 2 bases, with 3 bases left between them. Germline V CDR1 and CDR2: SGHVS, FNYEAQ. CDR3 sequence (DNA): TGTGCCAGCAGCTCTACCTACGAGCAGTACTTC. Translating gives CASSSTYEQYF.

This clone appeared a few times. This CDR3 is CATSRDTGGSGELFF. CDR3 nucleotide sequence: TGTGCCACCAGCAGAGATACAGGGGGCTCCGGGGAGCTGTTTTTT. The V gene is TRBV15, the J gene TRBJ2-2; 9 bases fit TRBD1. The V and J ends lost 0 bases and 6 bases, in that order; junction bases with no gene match: 2. Germline values: CDR1 LNHNV, CDR2 YYDKDF (reference sequence). The CDR3 spans 15 residues.

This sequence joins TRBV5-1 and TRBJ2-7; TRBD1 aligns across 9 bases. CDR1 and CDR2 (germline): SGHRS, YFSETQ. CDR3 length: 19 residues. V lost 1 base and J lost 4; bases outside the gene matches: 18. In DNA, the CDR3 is TGCGCCAGCAGCTTGACCCAAAGGATTACTAGGGACAGGGTTTACGAGCAGTACTTC. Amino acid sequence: CASSLTQRITRDRVYEQYF.

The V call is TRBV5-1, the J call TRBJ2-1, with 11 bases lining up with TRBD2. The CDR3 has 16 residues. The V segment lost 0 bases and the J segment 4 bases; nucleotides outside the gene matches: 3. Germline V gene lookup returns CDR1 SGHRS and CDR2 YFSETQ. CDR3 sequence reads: CASSLGTSGYYNEQFF. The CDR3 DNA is TGCGCCAGCAGCTTGGGGACTAGCGGGTATTACAATGAGCAGTTCTTC.

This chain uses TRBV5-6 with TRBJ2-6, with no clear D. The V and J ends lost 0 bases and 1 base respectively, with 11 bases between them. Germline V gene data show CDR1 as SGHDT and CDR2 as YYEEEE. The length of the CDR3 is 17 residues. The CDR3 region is CASSLVGTWSGANVLTF. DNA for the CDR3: TGTGCCAGCAGCTTGGTTGGAACGTGGTCTGGGGCCAACGTCCTGACTTTC.

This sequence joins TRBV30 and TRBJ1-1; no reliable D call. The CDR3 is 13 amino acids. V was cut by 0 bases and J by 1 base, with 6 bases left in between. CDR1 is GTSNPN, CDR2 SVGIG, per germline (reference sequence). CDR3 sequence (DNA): TGTGCCTGGAGTGTACTCAGGAACACTGAAGCTTTCTTT. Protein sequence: CAWSVLRNTEAFF. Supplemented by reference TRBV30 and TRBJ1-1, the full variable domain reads SQTIHQWPATLVQPVGSPLSLECTVEGTSNPNLYWYRQAAGRGLQLLFYSVGIGQISSEVPQNLSASRPQDRQFILSSKKLLLSDSGFYLCAWSVLRNTEAFFGQGTRLTVV.

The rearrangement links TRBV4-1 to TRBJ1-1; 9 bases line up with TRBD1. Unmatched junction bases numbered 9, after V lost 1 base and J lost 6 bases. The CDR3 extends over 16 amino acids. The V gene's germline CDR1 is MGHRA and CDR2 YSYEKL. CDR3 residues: CASSQAVPTGGPEAFF. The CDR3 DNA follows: TGCGCCAGCAGCCAAGCGGTACCGACAGGGGGACCTGAAGCTTTCTTT.

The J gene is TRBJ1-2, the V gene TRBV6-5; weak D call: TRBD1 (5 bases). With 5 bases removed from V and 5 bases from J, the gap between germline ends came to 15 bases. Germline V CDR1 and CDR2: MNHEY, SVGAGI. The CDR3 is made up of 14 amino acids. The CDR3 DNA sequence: TGTGCCAGCAGTGGCCGGGACGGAATATATGGCTACACCTTC. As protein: CASSGRDGIYGYTF.

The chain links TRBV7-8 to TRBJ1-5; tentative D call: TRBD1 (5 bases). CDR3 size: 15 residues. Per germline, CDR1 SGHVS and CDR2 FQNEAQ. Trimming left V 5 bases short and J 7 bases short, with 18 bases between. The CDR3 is CASSNAGLPRQPQHF. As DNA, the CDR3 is TGTGCCAGCAGCAACGCGGGACTTCCGAGGCAGCCCCAGCATTTT.

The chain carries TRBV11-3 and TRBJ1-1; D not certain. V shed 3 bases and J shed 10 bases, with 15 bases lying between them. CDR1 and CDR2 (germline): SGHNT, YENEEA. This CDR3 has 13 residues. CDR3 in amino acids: CASSLGAGGRAFF. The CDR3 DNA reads TGTGCCAGCAGCTTGGGAGCGGGTGGTCGAGCTTTCTTT.

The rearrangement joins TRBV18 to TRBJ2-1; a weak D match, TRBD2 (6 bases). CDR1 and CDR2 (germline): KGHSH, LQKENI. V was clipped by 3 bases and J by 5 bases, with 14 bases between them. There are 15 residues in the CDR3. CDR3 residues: CASSPGSSVDNEQFF. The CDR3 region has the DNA TGTGCCAGCTCACCTGGCTCTAGCGTTGACAATGAGCAGTTCTTC.

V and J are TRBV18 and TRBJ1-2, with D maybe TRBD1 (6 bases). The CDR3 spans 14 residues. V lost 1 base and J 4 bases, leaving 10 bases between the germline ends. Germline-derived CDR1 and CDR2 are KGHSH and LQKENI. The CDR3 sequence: CASSPQGETYGYTF. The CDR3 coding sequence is TGTGCCAGCTCACCACAGGGGGAAACCTATGGCTACACCTTC. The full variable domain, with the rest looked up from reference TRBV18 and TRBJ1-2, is NAGVMQNPRHLVRRRGQEARLRCSPMKGHSHVYWYRQLPEEGLKFMVYLQKENIIDESGMPKERFSAEFPKEGPSILRIQQVVRGDSAAYFCASSPQGETYGYTFGSGTRLTVV.

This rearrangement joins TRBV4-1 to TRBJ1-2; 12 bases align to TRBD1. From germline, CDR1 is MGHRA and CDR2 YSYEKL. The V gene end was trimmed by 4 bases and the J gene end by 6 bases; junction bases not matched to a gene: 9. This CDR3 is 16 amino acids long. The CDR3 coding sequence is TGCGCCAGCAGCCCCCTCCGTAGGGACAGGGGGCATGGCTACACCTTC. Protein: CASSPLRRDRGHGYTF.

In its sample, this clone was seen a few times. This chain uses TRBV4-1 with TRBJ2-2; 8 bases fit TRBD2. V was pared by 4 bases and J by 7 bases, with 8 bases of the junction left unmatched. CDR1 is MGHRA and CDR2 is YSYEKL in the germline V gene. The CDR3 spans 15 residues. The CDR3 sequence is CASSPLGLAGGELFF. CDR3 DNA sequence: TGCGCCAGCAGCCCCTTAGGTCTAGCGGGCGGGGAGCTGTTTTTT.

The CDR3 reads CSVVYPTGVHSGNEQFF. The CDR3 DNA reads TGCAGCGTTGTATACCCGACAGGGGTTCATAGTGGCAATGAGCAGTTCTTC. The chain carries TRBV29-1 and TRBJ2-1, with 8 positions matching TRBD1. The CDR3 has 17 residues. With V trimmed by 4 bases and J by 6 bases, 17 bases remained unmatched. The germline CDR1 and CDR2 sequences are SQVTM and ANQGSEA.

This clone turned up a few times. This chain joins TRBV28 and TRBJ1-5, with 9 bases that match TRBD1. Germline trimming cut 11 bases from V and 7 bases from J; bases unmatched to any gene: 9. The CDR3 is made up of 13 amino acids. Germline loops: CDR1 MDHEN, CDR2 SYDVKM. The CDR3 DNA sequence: TGTGCCTGTAACAGGGGGCGCGGACAGCCCCAGCATTTT. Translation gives CACNRGRGQPQHF. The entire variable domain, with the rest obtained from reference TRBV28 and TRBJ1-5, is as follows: DVKVTQSSRYLVKRTGEKVFLECVQDMDHENMFWYRQDPGLGLRLIYFSYDVKMKEKGDIPEGYSVSREKKERFSLILESASTNQTSMYLCACNRGRGQPQHFGDGTRLSIL.

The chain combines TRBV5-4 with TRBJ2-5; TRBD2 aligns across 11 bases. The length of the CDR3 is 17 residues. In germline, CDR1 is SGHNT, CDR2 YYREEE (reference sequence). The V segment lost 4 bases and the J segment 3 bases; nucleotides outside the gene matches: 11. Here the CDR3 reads CASSPGLAGGGKETQYF. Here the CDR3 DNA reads TGTGCCAGCAGCCCGGGCCTAGCGGGGGGTGGGAAAGAGACCCAGTACTTC.

In nucleotides, the CDR3 is TGTGCCAGCAGTTTCCGACAGCGCGTGGGTCAGCCCCAGCATTTT. Its translation is CASSFRQRVGQPQHF. The chain has TRBV27 and TRBJ1-5; the D gene is possibly TRBD1 (5 bases). The germline V and J ends were trimmed by 3 bases and 6 bases, with 15 bases remaining between them. The length of the CDR3 is 15 residues. Germline CDR1 reads MNHEY; CDR2 reads SMNVEV (reference sequence).

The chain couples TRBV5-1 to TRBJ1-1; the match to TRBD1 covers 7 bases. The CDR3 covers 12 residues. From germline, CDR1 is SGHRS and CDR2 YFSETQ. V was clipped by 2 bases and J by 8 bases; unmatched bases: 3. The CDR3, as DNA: TGCGCCAGCAGCTTCCAACAGGGGGAAGCTTTCTTT. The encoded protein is CASSFQQGEAFF.